Shown below are 21 T cell receptor beta chains from a single sample sequenced in a study of T cell repertoires in cytomegalovirus infection. For these TCRs, the target antigens are not known. From the reads, TCRdb called clonotypes with MiXCR, one entry per CDR3 protein. The table has about 69,000 distinct CDR3 sequences, 25% to 30% seen once. This specimen consisted of CD8+ T cells from cultured PBMCs, obtained from culture after CMV antigen stimulation. The source is a human donor in good health (CMV status not recorded). Some clones in this sample may be carry-over from other donors' samples.

J is TRBJ1-1 and V is TRBV30, with unresolved D. This CDR3 has 13 residues. CDR1 is GTSNPN and CDR2 is SVGIG in the germline V gene (reference sequence). V was shortened by 3 bases and J by 4 bases, with 12 bases between the two germline ends. CDR3 nucleotide sequence: TGTGCCTGGAGGGCCCCGGTGGCCACTGAAGCTTTCTTT. It encodes CAWRAPVATEAFF.

The sample holds many counts of this clonotype. The gene calls are TRBV27 and TRBJ2-1, with D maybe TRBD1 (6 bases). Trimming cost V 0 bases and J 3 bases, with 12 bases left between them. The V gene's germline CDR1 is MNHEY and CDR2 SMNVEV (reference sequence). This CDR3 has 16 residues. CDR3 sequence: CASSLSPGTFYNEQFF. The CDR3 DNA sequence: TGTGCCAGCAGTTTATCGCCAGGGACATTCTACAATGAGCAGTTCTTC.

This clonotype has a handful of counts. The chain joins TRBV12-3 or TRBV12-4 to TRBJ2-1, with a tentative D call TRBD2 (6 bases). The length of the CDR3 is 15 residues. V lost 1 base and J 12 bases, leaving 19 bases between the germline ends. CDR3 sequence reads: CASSLGTTRVEGQFF. CDR3 bases: TGTGCCAGCAGTTTAGGGACTACGCGGGTCGAAGGGCAGTTCTTC.

This clonotype is medium-sized (0.01 to 0.1%). V gene TRBV19 combines with J gene TRBJ2-7; 14 bases map to TRBD2. The junction had 3 bases not matched to a gene; V was cut back by 4 bases and J by 7 bases. Germline V gene lookup returns CDR1 LNHDA and CDR2 SQIVND (reference sequence). The CDR3 runs to 14 residues. This CDR3 reads CASSKGLAGDEQYF. CDR3 DNA sequence: TGTGCCAGTAGTAAGGGACTAGCGGGAGATGAGCAGTACTTC. The full variable domain, completed using reference TRBV19 and TRBJ2-7, is DGGITQSPKYLFRKEGQNVTLSCEQNLNHDAMYWYRQDPGQGLRLIYYSQIVNDFQKGDIAEGYSVSREKKESFPLTVTSAQKNPTAFYLCASSKGLAGDEQYFGPGTRLTVT.

The J gene is TRBJ1-2, the V gene TRBV11-2, with D uncertain. The CDR3 spans 13 residues. The V gene's germline CDR1 is SGHAT and CDR2 FQNNGV. The ends were cut back, 4 bases at V and 9 bases at J, with 15 bases in the middle. The CDR3 protein is CASSSRGTWRYTF. DNA of the CDR3: TGTGCCAGCAGCTCGCGTGGTACCTGGCGCTACACCTTC. Together with reference TRBV11-2 and TRBJ1-2, the CDR3 gives the full variable domain: EAGVAQSPRYKIIEKRQSVAFWCNPISGHATLYWYQQILGQGPKLLIQFQNNGVVDDSQLPKDRFSAERLKGVDSTLKIQPAKLEDSAVYLCASSSRGTWRYTFGSGTRLTVV.

A few counts support this clonotype. This sequence joins TRBV11-2 and TRBJ2-1; 8 bases line up with TRBD2. The CDR3 is made up of 13 amino acids. The germline V gene has CDR1 SGHAT and CDR2 FQNNGV. V lost 6 bases, J lost 7 bases, and 5 bases stayed unmatched. The DNA of the CDR3 is TGTGCCAGCAGGAGCGGGAGAAGGAATGAGCAGTTCTTC. It encodes CASRSGRRNEQFF.

The V call is TRBV28, the J call TRBJ1-1; D is unclear. The V end lost 5 bases, the J end lost 8 bases, and 15 bases lay between the germline ends. There are 13 residues in the CDR3. CDR1 and CDR2 (germline): MDHEN, SYDVKM. The CDR3 reads CASSPRRLGEAFF. CDR3 DNA: TGTGCCAGCAGTCCCCGAAGGCTCGGCGAAGCTTTCTTT. Full variable domain (remainder filled in from reference TRBV28 and TRBJ1-1): DVKVTQSSRYLVKRTGEKVFLECVQDMDHENMFWYRQDPGLGLRLIYFSYDVKMKEKGDIPEGYSVSREKKERFSLILESASTNQTSMYLCASSPRRLGEAFFGQGTRLTVV.

This clonotype was seen just once. V usage is TRBV11-3 and J usage is TRBJ2-1; D might be TRBD2 (6 bases). Looked up from germline, CDR1 is SGHNT and CDR2 is YENEEA. Trimming cost V 0 bases and J 0 bases, with 9 bases left between them. The CDR3 runs to 16 residues. CDR3 sequence: CASSLDVGGSYNEQFF. Here the CDR3 DNA reads TGTGCCAGCAGCTTAGACGTGGGGGGCTCCTACAATGAGCAGTTCTTC.

The sample holds many counts of this clonotype. This chain joins TRBV4-3 and TRBJ2-2; tentatively, D is TRBD2 (5 bases). V dropped 1 base and J dropped 4 bases, with 16 bases sitting between them. Per germline, CDR1 LGHNA and CDR2 YSLEER. The CDR3 sequence is 17 residues long. CDR3 region: CASSQAEAGSGTGELFF. Here the CDR3 DNA reads TGCGCCAGCAGCCAAGCGGAGGCGGGTTCGGGCACCGGGGAGCTGTTTTTT.

Ten or more counts support this clonotype. V is TRBV6-2 or TRBV6-3 and J is TRBJ1-1; D gene unclear. This CDR3 region has 14 residues. The germline V gene encodes CDR1 MNHEY and CDR2 SVGEGT. V was trimmed by 6 bases and J by 1 base, leaving 12 bases between them. For the CDR3, the DNA is TGTGCCAGCAGGTACCGGGTTTCGAACACTGAAGCTTTCTTT. The encoded protein is CASRYRVSNTEAFF.

DNA of the CDR3: TGTGCCTGGAGTCAATACAAGAACACTGAAGCTTTCTTT. The encoded protein is CAWSQYKNTEAFF. The J gene is TRBJ1-1, the V gene TRBV30; D call uncertain. The V end was cut by 2 bases, the J end by 1 base, with 8 bases between. The CDR3 length is 13 residues. Germline V CDR1 and CDR2: GTSNPN, SVGIG (reference sequence).

V and J are TRBV6-1 and TRBJ1-1; D ambiguous. CDR3 size: 13 residues. The germline V and J ends were trimmed by 2 bases and 0 bases, with 4 bases remaining between them. CDR1 is MNHNS, CDR2 SASEGT, per germline. In DNA, the CDR3 is TGTGCCAGCAGTGAACGGTTGAACACTGAAGCTTTCTTT. It specifies CASSERLNTEAFF.

Relative to its sample, this clonotype is medium-sized. The V call is TRBV7-8, the J call TRBJ2-1, with D perhaps assigned TRBD1 or TRBD2 (5 bases each). This CDR3 has 16 residues. The V gene lost 1 base and the J gene lost 1 base, with 11 bases spanning the gap. CDR1 and CDR2 from the germline V gene are SGHVS and FQNEAQ. For the CDR3, the DNA is TGTGCCAGCAGCTTAGACAGGCGGAGGTCCTACAATGAGCAGTTCTTC. Translation gives CASSLDRRRSYNEQFF.

The CDR3 reads CASSSDPGPKTQYF. CDR3 bases: TGTGCCAGCAGCTCGGACCCCGGTCCCAAGACCCAGTACTTC. The genes are TRBV5-5 and TRBJ2-5, with no clear D. The ends were cut back, 3 bases at V and 6 bases at J, with 15 bases in the middle. This CDR3 comprises 14 residues. Looked up from germline, CDR1 is SGHKS and CDR2 is YYEKEE (reference sequence).

The sample holds many counts of this clonotype. The chain uses TRBV7-6 and TRBJ1-1; D gene uncertain. From germline, CDR1 is SGHVS and CDR2 FNYEAQ. V lost 1 base to trimming and J lost 4 bases, with 10 bases between them. The length of the CDR3 is 14 residues. The DNA of the CDR3 is TGTGCCAGCAGCTTAGGGGCGATAGGCACTGAAGCTTTCTTT. Translating gives CASSLGAIGTEAFF.

The table lists this clonotype with many counts. The genes are TRBV6-5 and TRBJ1-6, with unresolved D. CDR1 and CDR2 (germline): MNHEY, SVGAGI. V was pared by 3 bases and J by 10 bases, with 7 bases between. The CDR3 has 12 amino acids. The DNA of the CDR3 is TGTGCCAGCAGTTATGGGGTCTCACCCCTCCACTTT. Translating gives CASSYGVSPLHF.

The chain is built from TRBV6-2 or TRBV6-3 and TRBJ2-7, with TRBD1 as a possible D gene (6 bases). The CDR3 runs 15 residues. Germline CDR1 and CDR2: MNHEY and SVGEGT. V lost 4 bases to trimming and J lost 5 bases, with 18 bases between them. The CDR3 DNA reads as TGTGCCAGCAGTTTTACAGGGAGTCGCGGAGACGAGCAGTACTTC. This codes for CASSFTGSRGDEQYF.

This clonotype occurred a few times. CDR3: CASSPGQGDSPLHF. The CDR3, as DNA: TGTGCCAGCAGCCCGGGCCAGGGGGATTCACCCCTCCACTTT. The chain recombines TRBV5-6 with TRBJ1-6, with 7 positions matching TRBD1. CDR1 SGHDT and CDR2 YYEEEE come from the germline V gene. CDR3 length: 14 amino acids. The junction had 6 bases not matched to a gene; V was cut back by 4 bases and J by 8 bases.

V usage is TRBV10-2 and J usage is TRBJ1-2; D possibly corresponds to TRBD1 (5 bases). With 1 base removed from V and 7 bases from J, the gap between germline ends came to 7 bases. The CDR3 sequence is 12 residues long. Germline lookup yields CDR1 WSHSY and CDR2 SAAADI. Here the CDR3 DNA reads TGCGCCAGCAGTGAGTTTGGGGGTGGCTACACCTTC. This encodes CASSEFGGGYTF.

This clonotype was seen only once. The J gene is TRBJ1-5, the V gene TRBV18; 7 bases map to TRBD1. The CDR3 is 16 amino acids. Germline values: CDR1 KGHSH, CDR2 LQKENI. V shed 4 bases and J 4 bases; nucleotides not matched to a gene: 10. The CDR3 is CASSRVRDSRNQPQHF. The CDR3, as DNA: TGTGCCAGCTCACGCGTCCGGGACAGCCGAAATCAGCCCCAGCATTTT. Full variable domain (missing parts from reference TRBV18 and TRBJ1-5): NAGVMQNPRHLVRRRGQEARLRCSPMKGHSHVYWYRQLPEEGLKFMVYLQKENIIDESGMPKERFSAEFPKEGPSILRIQQVVRGDSAAYFCASSRVRDSRNQPQHFGDGTRLSIL.

This clonotype was recorded many times. This chain connects TRBV7-8 to TRBJ1-1, with 7 bases matching TRBD1. Germline lookup yields CDR1 SGHVS and CDR2 FQNEAQ. The CDR3 runs 13 residues. Trimming at V came to 4 bases and at J to 7 bases, leaving 6 bases not matched to a gene. The CDR3, as DNA: TGTGCCAGCAGCTCTGGACAGGACCTTGAAGCTTTCTTT. The encoded protein is CASSSGQDLEAFF.